Below, 28 T cell receptor beta chains from the same sample are listed, as sequenced in a study of early T cells in non-severe SARS-CoV-2 infection. TCRdb redid the calling of the 5' RACE reads with MiXCR, one entry per CDR3 protein. This table has tens of thousands of distinct CDR3 sequences, around 7% appearing once. The sequenced sample consisted of whole blood. These receptors all stem from an adult who was a healthcare worker with PCR-confirmed SARS-CoV-2 infection or an uninfected control (not recorded which).

This clonotype was detected many times. The chain is built from TRBV7-9 and TRBJ2-2, with D tentatively TRBD1 (5 bases). This CDR3 has 16 amino acids. Germline V gives CDR1 SEHNR, CDR2 FQNEAQ (reference sequence). With 5 bases removed from V and 6 bases from J, the gap between germline ends came to 19 bases. For the CDR3, the DNA is TGTGCCAGCAGCCGTATCCCAGGGAAGGATTCCGGGGAGCTGTTTTTT. This codes for CASSRIPGKDSGELFF.

Ten or more counts support this clonotype. The V call is TRBV7-2, the J call TRBJ1-2; D gene unclear. V lost 5 bases and J lost 4, with 14 bases in between. The CDR3 is 14 amino acids. CDR1 SGHTA and CDR2 FQGNSA come from the germline V gene. The CDR3 region is CASSRGQHSYGYTF. Here the CDR3 DNA reads TGTGCCAGCAGCCGAGGGCAGCATAGCTATGGCTACACCTTC. The variable domain in full, with the rest retrieved from reference TRBV7-2 and TRBJ1-2, is GAGVSQSPSNKVTEKGKDVELRCDPISGHTALYWYRQSLGQGLEFLIYFQGNSAPDKSGLPSDRFSAERTGGSVSTLTIQRTQQEDSAVYLCASSRGQHSYGYTFGSGTRLTVV.

This clonotype was seen ten or more times. The rearrangement joins TRBV2 to TRBJ2-1; D ambiguous. The CDR3 loop spans 10 amino acids. Trimming left V 9 bases short and J 10 bases short, with 10 bases between. Germline V lookup: CDR1 SNHLY, CDR2 FYNNEI. In nucleotides, the CDR3 is TGTGCCAGGGCAAGAAAGGAGCAGTTCTTC. It encodes CARARKEQFF.

There are many counts of this clonotype. V usage is TRBV21-1 and J usage is TRBJ2-7; no DNA check was done on the table's D call, TRBD1. TRBV21-1 constitutes a pseudogene. The CDR3 is made up of 14 amino acids. CDR3 sequence: CASSKHRGWNEQYF. CDR3 coding DNA: TGTGCCAGCAGCAAACACCGGGGATGGAATGAGCAGTACTTC.

This clonotype was seen at least ten times. The CDR3 is CSVDAGPVSANYGYTF. CDR3 bases: TGCAGCGTTGACGCAGGACCCGTTTCCGCTAACTATGGCTACACCTTC. This sequence joins TRBV29-1 and TRBJ1-2; the D is unclear. Trimming took 3 bases from V and 0 from J, leaving 17 bases between them. CDR1 and CDR2 (germline): SQVTM, ANQGSEA. This CDR3 spans 16 amino acids.

In this sample, this clonotype turned up many times. V and J are TRBV5-1 and TRBJ2-5; D could derive from TRBD1 or TRBD2 (5 bases each). Trimming removed 1 base from V and 2 bases from J, with 15 bases in between. The CDR3 covers 16 residues. Germline CDR1 SGHRS, CDR2 YFSETQ. CDR3 region: CASSLSSQWGQETQYF. In DNA, the CDR3 is TGCGCCAGCAGCTTGTCTTCACAGTGGGGGCAAGAGACCCAGTACTTC. Based on the CDR3 plus reference TRBV5-1 and TRBJ2-5, the full variable domain is KAGVTQTPRYLIKTRGQQVTLSCSPISGHRSVSWYQQTPGQGLQFLFEYFSETQRNKGNFPGRFSGRQFSNSRSEMNVSTLELGDSALYLCASSLSSQWGQETQYFGPGTRLLVL.

A few counts support this clonotype. The genes are TRBV4-1 and TRBJ2-1; 12 bases are a match to TRBD2. The CDR3 has 16 amino acids. The junction had 10 bases not matched to a gene; V was cut back by 4 bases and J by 9 bases. Per the germline V gene, CDR1 is MGHRA and CDR2 is YSYEKL. CDR3 residues: CASSPRRLAGAVEQFF. The CDR3 DNA reads TGCGCCAGCAGCCCCCGTAGACTAGCGGGAGCGGTTGAGCAGTTCTTC.

In this sample, this clonotype turned up many times. CDR3 bases: TGTGCCAGCAGCTTGGAGGAGGGTAGTCTAGTGAGCTCCTACAATGAGCAGTTCTTC. It translates to CASSLEEGSLVSSYNEQFF. The V call is TRBV5-6, the J call TRBJ2-1; a possible D gene is TRBD2 (6 bases). CDR3 length equals 19 residues. Trimming cost V 0 bases and J 0 bases, with 19 bases left between them. Germline CDR1 SGHDT, CDR2 YYEEEE.

Ten or more counts support this clonotype. The chain joins TRBV20-1 to TRBJ2-6; 10 nucleotides align to TRBD1. The V gene end was trimmed by 6 bases and the J gene end by 1 base; junction bases not matched to a gene: 6. CDR3 length: 16 residues. Germline-derived CDR1 and CDR2 are DFQATT and SNEGSKA (reference sequence). CDR3 loop: CSAGQGSDSGANVLTF. CDR3 DNA: TGCAGTGCGGGACAGGGGAGTGATTCTGGGGCCAACGTCCTGACTTTC.

This clonotype was counted ten times or more. This chain uses TRBV7-2 with TRBJ2-3, with D maybe TRBD2 (5 bases). The CDR3 runs 13 residues. Per germline, CDR1 SGHTA and CDR2 FQGNSA. Trimming pared 4 bases from V and 2 bases from J, leaving 7 bases between. The CDR3 nucleotides read TGTGCCAGCAGCTCGGGAAACACAGATACGCAGTATTTT. Its translation: CASSSGNTDTQYF.

This clonotype was recorded at least ten times. The V call is TRBV28, the J call TRBJ2-5; D gene uncertain. The germline V gene encodes CDR1 MDHEN and CDR2 SYDVKM. V shed 3 bases and J shed 1 base, with 18 bases lying between them. The CDR3 is 17 residues long. CDR3 coding DNA: TGTGCCAGCAGTTTCCCTATGAGAGTAAGATTCCAAGAGACCCAGTACTTC. This codes for CASSFPMRVRFQETQYF.

A word on this clonotype: A read error is possible here, since a much larger clone lies one base away. This chain connects TRBV12-3 or TRBV12-4 to TRBJ2-7, with 8 positions matching TRBD1. This CDR3 contains 15 residues. The ends lost 6 bases at V and 2 bases at J; junction bases unmatched: 9. CDR3 in amino acids: CASRGETGETYEQYF. The CDR3 DNA reads TGTGCCAGCAGGGGTGAGACAGGGGAAACCTACGAGCAGTACTTC.

This clonotype was picked up many times. The chain employs TRBV28 and TRBJ1-2, with TRBD1 matching over 7 bases. The CDR3 has 14 amino acids. V lost 6 bases to trimming and J lost 5 bases; unmatched junction nucleotides: 9. CDR1 and CDR2 (germline): MDHEN, SYDVKM. The CDR3 sequence: CASSLDRELYGYTF. The CDR3 DNA reads TGTGCCAGCAGCCTTGACAGGGAACTATATGGCTACACCTTC.

The chain is built from TRBV7-9 and TRBJ1-5; the D gene is possibly TRBD1 (5 bases). Trimming removed 5 bases from V and 0 bases from J, with 11 bases in between. The CDR3 sequence is 15 residues long. CDR1 is SEHNR, CDR2 FQNEAQ, per germline (reference sequence). The CDR3 DNA reads as TGTGCCAGCAGCGGGGAGGGGTATAGCAATCAGCCCCAGCATTTT. Protein: CASSGEGYSNQPQHF.

This clonotype was picked up many times. The chain employs TRBV12-3 or TRBV12-4 and TRBJ2-1, with TRBD2 identical over 7 bases. The CDR3 is made up of 14 amino acids. Germline trimming cut 5 bases from V and 6 bases from J; bases unmatched to any gene: 7. DNA of the CDR3: TGTGCCAGCAGTGCTGGCGGCGGGAGCAATGAGCAGTTCTTC. This codes for CASSAGGGSNEQFF.

This clonotype appeared many times. The V and J genes are TRBV11-3 and TRBJ2-1, with 7 positions matching TRBD2. V was pared by 1 base and J by 6 bases, with 6 bases of the junction left unmatched. In germline, CDR1 is SGHNT, CDR2 YENEEA. The CDR3 contains 15 residues. CDR3 coding DNA: TGTGCCAGCAGCTTAGCGGGAGGTAGGGCCAATGAGCAGTTCTTC. This codes for CASSLAGGRANEQFF.

The sample holds many counts of this clonotype. The rearrangement joins TRBV3-1 to TRBJ1-3; 7 bases align to TRBD1. This CDR3 comprises 17 residues. Losses at the gene ends were 4 bases for V and 2 bases for J; bases not matched to a gene: 11. Per the germline V gene, CDR1 is LGHDT and CDR2 is YNNKEL (reference sequence). The CDR3, as DNA: TGTGCCAGCAGCCCACGATACAGGGGCTCGACTGGAAACACCATATATTTT. This translates into CASSPRYRGSTGNTIYF.

In its sample, this clonotype was seen a few times. The gene calls are TRBV5-3 and TRBJ2-2; 7 nucleotides agree with TRBD1. TRBV5-3 is filed as an ORF, its function uncertain. Trimming cost V 4 bases and J 0 bases; bases outside gene matches: 9. This CDR3 has 17 residues. CDR3 region: CARSPDLQGSNTGELFF. The CDR3 nucleotides read TGTGCCAGAAGCCCGGACCTACAGGGGTCGAACACCGGGGAGCTGTTTTTT.

In this sample, this clonotype is medium-sized. CDR3 region: CASSSQGQQAEAFF. Written as DNA, the CDR3 is TGTGCCAGCTCATCTCAAGGACAACAGGCTGAAGCTTTCTTT. The chain joins TRBV18 to TRBJ1-1; perhaps TRBD1 as D (5 bases). CDR1 and CDR2 from the germline V gene are KGHSH and LQKENI. This CDR3 contains 14 residues. The V gene lost 5 bases and the J gene lost 6 bases, with 16 bases spanning the gap.

This clonotype was seen at least ten times. The chain has TRBV29-1 and TRBJ2-1; 10 bases match TRBD2. The CDR3 runs 17 residues. J lost 8 bases, V lost 0 bases, and 13 bases had no gene match. Germline CDR1 is SQVTM and CDR2 is ANQGSEA. The CDR3 bases are TGCAGCGTTGAAGACGGAAGCGGGAGGGCCCGAGCGTATGAGCAGTTCTTC. Protein sequence: CSVEDGSGRARAYEQFF.

In its sample, this clonotype was seen many times. The CDR3 spells CASMRVVGGYNEQFF. The CDR3 region has the DNA TGTGCCAGCATGAGGGTTGTCGGCGGCTACAATGAGCAGTTCTTC. The chain has TRBV6-1 and TRBJ2-1; D is perhaps TRBD2 (5 bases). Looked up from germline, CDR1 is MNHNS and CDR2 is SASEGT. This CDR3 is 15 amino acids long. V was clipped by 7 bases and J by 3 bases, with 16 bases between them.

The chain is built from TRBV28 and TRBJ2-5; 11 bases are shared with TRBD2. This CDR3 has 20 residues. The V gene end was trimmed by 7 bases and the J gene end by 4 bases; junction bases not matched to a gene: 23. Germline V gene lookup returns CDR1 MDHEN and CDR2 SYDVKM. DNA for the CDR3: TGTGCCAGCACCTCGCAGGGACAGGAACTTAGCGGGAGGGCCTCAGAGACCCAGTACTTC. Translation gives CASTSQGQELSGRASETQYF.

This clonotype showed up many times. V usage is TRBV28 and J usage is TRBJ2-3; 9 bases line up with TRBD2. Germline CDR1 MDHEN, CDR2 SYDVKM. The CDR3 spans 16 residues. Unmatched junction bases numbered 6, after V lost 5 bases and J lost 0 bases. This chain's CDR3 is CASSTRLADSTDTQYF. The CDR3 DNA reads as TGTGCCAGCAGTACCAGACTAGCGGATAGCACAGATACGCAGTATTTT.

This clonotype was observed many times. The chain couples TRBV5-1 to TRBJ1-2; 8 positions agree with TRBD1. After removal of 3 bases from V and 4 bases from J, the junction contained 17 bases not matched to a gene. CDR3 length: 18 residues. The germline V gene encodes CDR1 SGHRS and CDR2 YFSETQ. The CDR3 DNA follows: TGCGCCAGCAGCTCGCGGAATTCGCAGGGGGCGCTGGGCTATGGCTACACCTTC. Translating gives CASSSRNSQGALGYGYTF. Filled out from reference TRBV5-1 and TRBJ1-2, the complete variable domain reads KAGVTQTPRYLIKTRGQQVTLSCSPISGHRSVSWYQQTPGQGLQFLFEYFSETQRNKGNFPGRFSGRQFSNSRSEMNVSTLELGDSALYLCASSSRNSQGALGYGYTFGSGTRLTVV.

The chain couples TRBV5-1 to TRBJ2-1; D perhaps matches TRBD1 (6 bases). V lost 4 bases, J lost 0 bases, and 14 bases lay in between. CDR3 size: 16 residues. Per the germline V gene, CDR1 is SGHRS and CDR2 is YFSETQ. CDR3: CASSLTGSSSYNEQFF. The DNA for the CDR3 is TGCGCCAGCAGCCTGACAGGATCAAGCTCCTACAATGAGCAGTTCTTC.

The chain joins TRBV28 to TRBJ2-7, with D uncertain. Germline V lookup: CDR1 MDHEN, CDR2 SYDVKM. This CDR3 has 17 amino acids. Trimming cost V 7 bases and J 3 bases, with 25 bases left between them. The CDR3 DNA is TGTGCCAGCATGGGCGTAAGTTCAGCTTTAAAGTTCTACGAGCAGTACTTC. Its translation is CASMGVSSALKFYEQYF.

This clonotype was seen a handful of times. The chain joins TRBV4-3 to TRBJ2-5, with unresolved D. Germline-derived CDR1 and CDR2 are LGHNA and YSLEER. V lost 3 bases, J lost 4 bases, and 12 bases lay in between. This CDR3 is 14 amino acids long. CDR3 sequence: CASSHTVTSETQYF. The DNA of the CDR3 is TGCGCCAGCAGCCACACCGTCACTTCAGAGACCCAGTACTTC.

This clonotype was seen ten or more times. CDR3 bases: TGTGCCAGCAGCTTCTCCCCCATCTGGTCTGGGGCCAACGTCCTGACTTTC. It encodes CASSFSPIWSGANVLTF. The genes are TRBV7-9 and TRBJ2-6, with D hard to call. Germline assignment: CDR1 SEHNR and CDR2 FQNEAQ (reference sequence). Trimming shortened V by 3 bases and J by 1 base, and 13 bases separated the two germline ends. The CDR3 totals 17 residues. Combining the CDR3 with reference TRBV7-9 and TRBJ2-6 gives the whole variable domain DTGVSQNPRHKITKRGQNVTFRCDPISEHNRLYWYRQTLGQGPEFLTYFQNEAQLEKSRLLSDRFSAERPKGSFSTLEIQRTEQGDSAMYLCASSFSPIWSGANVLTFGAGSRLTVL.